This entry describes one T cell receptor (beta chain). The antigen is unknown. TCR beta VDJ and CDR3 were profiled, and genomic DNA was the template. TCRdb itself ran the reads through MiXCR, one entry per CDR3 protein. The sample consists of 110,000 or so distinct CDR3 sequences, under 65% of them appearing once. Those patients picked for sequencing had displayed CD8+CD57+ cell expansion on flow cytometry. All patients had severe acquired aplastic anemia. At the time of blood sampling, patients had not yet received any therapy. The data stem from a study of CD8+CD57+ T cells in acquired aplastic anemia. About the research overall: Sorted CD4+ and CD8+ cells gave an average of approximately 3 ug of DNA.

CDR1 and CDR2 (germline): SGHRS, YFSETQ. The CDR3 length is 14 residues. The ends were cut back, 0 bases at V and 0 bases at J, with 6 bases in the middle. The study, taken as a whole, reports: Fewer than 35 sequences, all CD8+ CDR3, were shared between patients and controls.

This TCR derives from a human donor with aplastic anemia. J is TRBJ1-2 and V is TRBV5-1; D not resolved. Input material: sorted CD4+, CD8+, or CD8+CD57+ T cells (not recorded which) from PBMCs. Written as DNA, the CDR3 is TGCGCCAGCAGCTTGGCCGCTCCTAACTATGGCTACACCTTC. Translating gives CASSLAAPNYGYTF.